What follows is one T cell receptor (beta chain) and its context. The data stem from a study of blood T cell repertoires in COVID-19. Study as a whole: PBMCs, B-cell-depleted T cells, or T cells provided the cDNA or gDNA that made up the material.

Germline CDR1 and CDR2: KGHSY and FQNENV. The CDR3 extends over 13 amino acids. Trimming left V 10 bases short and J 4 bases short, with 17 bases between. Assay: immunoSEQ multiplex PCR; the TCRdb copy retains only in-frame clones and omits some. The data show about 99,000 clones, with just under 85% seen just once and more than 3% held by the top ten. The sample taken for sequencing was peripheral blood. The V call is TRBV16, the J call TRBJ2-7; no clear D gene. The sequence was obtained from a woman older than 75 with active or convalescent COVID-19. CDR3 sequence (DNA): TGTGCCACCTCCCACCCTGATACATACGAGCAGTACTTC. It yields the protein CATSHPDTYEQYF.